These 32 T cell receptor beta chains came from one sample sequenced in a study of blood T cell repertoires in COVID-19 (dated by TCRdb to between 2020 and 2021). Libraries were made using the immunoSEQ multiplex PCR assay. TCRdb provides this immuneACCESS table in a form limited to in-frame rearrangements. Some clones are lacking; in checked studies, under half of them reflect an unresolved V gene, and why the rest are absent is not known. For this sample there are roughly 300,000 clones; 65% to 90% appear just once. The biggest ten clones account for around 9.3% of the sample. Material for sequencing was PBMCs or T cells enriched from blood (not recorded which). The source is a woman aged 18 to 35 who had recovered from COVID-19.

This clone was recorded once. V gene TRBV11-2 combines with J gene TRBJ2-1; unclear D gene. Germline assignment: CDR1 SGHAT and CDR2 FQNNGV. The CDR3 extends over 15 amino acids. Trimming shortened V by 7 bases and J by 4 bases, and 17 bases separated the two germline ends. The CDR3 protein is CASTQRGLEYNEQFF. CDR3 nucleotides: TGTGCCAGCACCCAACGCGGCCTCGAATACAATGAGCAGTTCTTC.

The sample holds a few counts of this clone. J is TRBJ1-1 and V is TRBV10-3, with 8 bases aligning to TRBD1. This CDR3 has 14 residues. Trimming at V came to 3 bases and at J to 3 bases, leaving 3 bases not matched to a gene. Germline-derived CDR1 and CDR2 are ENHRY and SYGVKD. The CDR3 DNA sequence: TGTGCCATCAGTGACCAGGGGGCCTACACTGAAGCTTTCTTT. It yields the protein CAISDQGAYTEAFF.

This chain joins TRBV18 and TRBJ1-1, with D possibly TRBD1 on 6 matching bases. This CDR3 is 13 amino acids long. Trimming took 3 bases from V and 6 from J, leaving 11 bases between them. Germline assignment: CDR1 KGHSH and CDR2 LQKENI. CDR3 nucleotide sequence: TGTGCCAGCTCACCTCGACAGGACCCTGAAGCTTTCTTT. Encoded protein: CASSPRQDPEAFF.

The chain is built from TRBV11-2 and TRBJ1-3; D is possibly TRBD1 (6 bases). Germline V gives CDR1 SGHAT, CDR2 FQNNGV. The CDR3 totals 16 residues. With 5 bases removed from V and 0 bases from J, the gap between germline ends came to 14 bases. The CDR3 sequence: CASSRKGGSSGNTIYF. Here the CDR3 DNA reads TGTGCCAGCAGCCGAAAGGGGGGGTCCTCTGGAAACACCATATATTTT.

The chain uses TRBV7-2 and TRBJ2-7; D may be TRBD2 (6 bases). The germline V gene has CDR1 SGHTA and CDR2 FQGNSA. Trimming took off 2 bases at V and 3 bases at J, with 11 bases between the two ends. This CDR3 is 14 amino acids long. Here the CDR3 DNA reads TGTGCCAGCAGCTTAAGTCCGGGGGTCTACGAGCAGTACTTC. It codes for CASSLSPGVYEQYF.

The chain is built from TRBV9 and TRBJ2-5; the D gene is possibly TRBD1 (5 bases). Trimming removed 2 bases at V and 3 bases at J, with 11 bases between. Germline loops: CDR1 SGDLS, CDR2 YYNGEE. The CDR3 runs 14 residues. The CDR3 sequence is CASSVREGEETQYF. CDR3 in DNA: TGTGCCAGCAGCGTCAGGGAAGGGGAAGAGACCCAGTACTTC.

The V and J genes are TRBV7-3 and TRBJ2-1; possibly TRBD2 for D (7 bases). This CDR3 region has 15 residues. The germline V and J ends were trimmed by 2 bases and 4 bases, with 12 bases remaining between them. Per the germline V gene, CDR1 is SGHTA and CDR2 is FQGTGA. The CDR3 region is CASSLGGGAYNEQFF. CDR3 DNA sequence: TGTGCCAGCAGCTTAGGCGGGGGCGCATACAATGAGCAGTTCTTC.

The chain employs TRBV7-8 and TRBJ2-2, with TRBD2 matching 7 bases. J was trimmed by 2 bases and V by 5 bases; bases with no gene match: 5. Germline assignment: CDR1 SGHVS and CDR2 FQNEAQ. The CDR3 totals 15 residues. The CDR3 bases are TGTGCCAGCAGCGTGGGACTAACCAACACCGGGGAGCTGTTTTTT. The encoded protein is CASSVGLTNTGELFF.

This clone was counted once. The chain couples TRBV3-1 (or the pseudogene TRBV3-2) to TRBJ2-1; perhaps TRBD1 as D (6 bases). Between the trimmed V and J ends, which lost 2 bases and 5 bases, there was a span of 10 bases. The CDR3 totals 14 residues. Germline V lookup: CDR1 LGHDT, CDR2 YNNKEL (reference sequence). CDR3: CASSQSYRDNEQFF. In DNA, the CDR3 is TGTGCCAGCAGCCAATCCTACAGGGACAATGAGCAGTTCTTC.

The chain joins TRBV30 to TRBJ1-1; D call uncertain. V was trimmed by 1 base and J by 1 base, leaving 13 bases between them. The germline gives CDR1 GTSNPN, CDR2 SVGIG (reference sequence). The CDR3 totals 15 residues. The CDR3 loop reads CAWSDSTFTNTEAFF. Written as DNA, the CDR3 is TGTGCCTGGAGTGATTCGACTTTTACGAACACTGAAGCTTTCTTT. Filled out from reference TRBV30 and TRBJ1-1, the complete variable domain reads SQTIHQWPATLVQPVGSPLSLECTVEGTSNPNLYWYRQAAGRGLQLLFYSVGIGQISSEVPQNLSASRPQDRQFILSSKKLLLSDSGFYLCAWSDSTFTNTEAFFGQGTRLTVV.

This clone came up once. This chain's CDR3 is CASSWDSPYNSPLHF. In nucleotides, the CDR3 is TGTGCCAGCAGTTGGGACAGCCCTTATAATTCACCCCTCCACTTT. The chain links TRBV6-6 to TRBJ1-6; 7 bases fit TRBD1. This CDR3 has 15 residues. Germline V gene lookup returns CDR1 MNHNY and CDR2 SVGAGI (reference sequence). The V segment lost 4 bases and the J segment 4 bases; nucleotides outside the gene matches: 4.

The gene calls are TRBV25-1 and TRBJ1-1, with 9 nucleotides matching TRBD1. V trimming: 6 bases; J trimming: 3 bases; junction bases outside the gene matches: 5. This CDR3 comprises 14 residues. Per germline, CDR1 MGHDK and CDR2 SYGVNS. CDR3 sequence: CASRTTGGDTEAFF. Written as DNA, the CDR3 is TGTGCCAGCAGGACGACAGGGGGGGACACTGAAGCTTTCTTT.

This rearrangement joins TRBV4-1 to TRBJ1-2; D possibly corresponds to TRBD1 (6 bases). The length of the CDR3 is 16 residues. The germline V gene has CDR1 MGHRA and CDR2 YSYEKL. Trimming shortened V by 1 base and J by 1 base, and 13 bases separated the two germline ends. The CDR3 spells CASSQGTGTFNYGYTF. Here the CDR3 DNA reads TGCGCCAGCAGCCAAGGCACCGGGACATTTAACTATGGCTACACCTTC.

The rearrangement joins TRBV28 to TRBJ1-1; the match to TRBD1 covers 9 bases. The CDR3 runs to 14 residues. The germline V gene encodes CDR1 MDHEN and CDR2 SYDVKM. With 6 bases clipped from V and 5 bases from J, the junction kept 7 bases outside the gene matches. CDR3 in DNA: TGTGCCAGCAGACCCGGACAGGGGAAGACTGAAGCTTTCTTT. Protein product: CASRPGQGKTEAFF.

The rearrangement joins TRBV18 to TRBJ1-1; 7 bases align to TRBD1. Germline trimming cut 2 bases from V and 2 bases from J; bases unmatched to any gene: 8. The germline V gene encodes CDR1 KGHSH and CDR2 LQKENI. The CDR3 has 16 amino acids. CDR3 sequence (DNA): TGTGCCAGCTCACCAAGAAGGGGGCAGGAAAACACTGAAGCTTTCTTT. Protein product: CASSPRRGQENTEAFF.

This clone was picked up a small number of times. The chain carries TRBV4-1 and TRBJ1-5; 8 positions agree with TRBD1. The V and J ends lost 2 bases and 6 bases, in that order; junction bases with no gene match: 3. The CDR3 is 14 amino acids. Germline V gives CDR1 MGHRA, CDR2 YSYEKL. The CDR3 sequence is CASSQRRGPQPQHF. CDR3 nucleotide sequence: TGCGCCAGCAGCCAACGCAGGGGGCCTCAGCCCCAGCATTTT.

Only a few counts were recorded for this clone. The chain joins TRBV5-4 to TRBJ1-1; D is perhaps TRBD1 (6 bases). This CDR3 is built from 13 residues. The germline V and J ends were trimmed by 5 bases and 3 bases, with 11 bases remaining between them. From germline, CDR1 is SGHNT and CDR2 YYREEE (reference sequence). The CDR3 region has the DNA TGTGCCAGCAGAGGGGGGGGATACACTGAAGCTTTCTTT. Translating gives CASRGGGYTEAFF. The variable domain in full, with the rest retrieved from reference TRBV5-4 and TRBJ1-1, is ETGVTQSPTHLIKTRGQQVTLRCSSQSGHNTVSWYQQALGQGPQFIFQYYREEENGRGNFPPRFSGLQFPNYSSELNVNALELDDSALYLCASRGGGYTEAFFGQGTRLTVV.

The J gene is TRBJ1-1, the V gene TRBV18, with a weak D call TRBD1 (6 bases). CDR1 is KGHSH and CDR2 is LQKENI in the germline V gene. Trimming removed 2 bases from V and 1 base from J, with 8 bases in between. The CDR3 sequence is 14 residues long. In nucleotides, the CDR3 is TGTGCCAGCTCACCAAGGGACACGAACACTGAAGCTTTCTTT. Amino acids: CASSPRDTNTEAFF.

Written as DNA, the CDR3 is TGTGCCAGCAGTGAAAAAGGGGGCTCCTATAATTCACCCCTCCACTTT. It encodes CASSEKGGSYNSPLHF. The chain recombines TRBV6-1 with TRBJ1-6; tentative D call: TRBD1 (6 bases). The CDR3 loop spans 16 amino acids. Germline V gene lookup returns CDR1 MNHNS and CDR2 SASEGT. V lost 2 bases, J lost 0 bases, and 8 bases lay in between.

This clone was recorded once. The chain joins TRBV2 to TRBJ2-3, with D possibly matching TRBD2 (6 bases). V was clipped by 7 bases and J by 0 bases, with 11 bases between them. CDR1 is SNHLY, CDR2 FYNNEI, per germline. The CDR3 sequence is 14 residues long. The CDR3 protein is CASTRRASTDTQYF. For the CDR3, the DNA is TGTGCCAGCACCCGGAGGGCTAGCACAGATACGCAGTATTTT.

The chain has TRBV2 and TRBJ1-2; 10 bases match TRBD1. This CDR3 region has 16 residues. Germline V gene data show CDR1 as SNHLY and CDR2 as FYNNEI. V was clipped by 2 bases and J by 1 base; unmatched bases: 4. The DNA for the CDR3 is TGTGCCAGCAGTGAACACGGGACAGGGGATAACTATGGCTACACCTTC. The encoded protein is CASSEHGTGDNYGYTF. Full variable domain (missing parts from reference TRBV2 and TRBJ1-2): EPEVTQTPSHQVTQMGQEVILRCVPISNHLYFYWYRQILGQKVEFLVSFYNNEISEKSEIFDDQFSVERPDGSNFTLKIRSTKLEDSAMYFCASSEHGTGDNYGYTFGSGTRLTVV.

The rearrangement uses TRBV5-6 and TRBJ1-4; D uncertain. CDR3 size: 16 residues. CDR1 is SGHDT, CDR2 YYEEEE, per germline. Trimming stripped 5 bases from V and 4 bases from J, with 18 bases between. The CDR3 DNA reads as TGTGCCAGCAGTCCTTACCAGTCCGGGTTTAATGAAAAACTGTTTTTT. Its protein product is CASSPYQSGFNEKLFF.

The chain links TRBV9 to TRBJ2-3; D perhaps matches TRBD2 (6 bases). Trimming took off 4 bases at V and 3 bases at J, with 18 bases between the two ends. The germline gives CDR1 SGDLS, CDR2 YYNGEE. This CDR3 has 16 amino acids. CDR3 in amino acids: CASSRAIGGPTDTQYF. For the CDR3, the DNA is TGTGCCAGCAGCCGAGCGATAGGAGGGCCAACAGATACGCAGTATTTT. The full variable domain, with the rest looked up from reference TRBV9 and TRBJ2-3, is DSGVTQTPKHLITATGQRVTLRCSPRSGDLSVYWYQQSLDQGLQFLIQYYNGEERAKGNILERFSAQQFPDLHSELNLSSLELGDSALYFCASSRAIGGPTDTQYFGPGTRLTVL.

The J gene is TRBJ1-6, the V gene TRBV25-1; no firm D call. V was pared by 4 bases and J by 9 bases, with 13 bases between. The germline V gene has CDR1 MGHDK and CDR2 SYGVNS. The CDR3 extends over 14 amino acids. The CDR3 nucleotides read TGTGCCAGCAGTGCCCACGGGATCGGTTCACCCCTCCACTTT. Amino acids: CASSAHGIGSPLHF.

V is TRBV15 and J is TRBJ2-1, with 9 positions matching TRBD1. V lost 3 bases to trimming and J lost 2 bases; unmatched junction nucleotides: 14. The CDR3 totals 19 residues. The germline V gene encodes CDR1 LNHNV and CDR2 YYDKDF (reference sequence). CDR3 in DNA: TGTGCCACCAGCAGCACTCTGGTGGAGGGGACAGGGACCTACAATGAGCAGTTCTTC. Its translation: CATSSTLVEGTGTYNEQFF.

The chain carries TRBV7-3 and TRBJ2-5, with a weak D call TRBD2 (5 bases). Germline V lookup: CDR1 SGHTA, CDR2 FQGTGA. V lost 6 bases and J 2 bases, leaving 13 bases between the germline ends. This CDR3 has 14 amino acids. The CDR3 DNA reads TGTGCCAGCAGGACGATGAGGGTACAAGAGACCCAGTACTTC. Its protein is CASRTMRVQETQYF.

J is TRBJ1-1 and V is TRBV7-8; weak D call: TRBD1 (5 bases). The CDR3 length is 15 residues. Trimming pared 1 base from V and 6 bases from J, leaving 15 bases between. Germline assignment: CDR1 SGHVS and CDR2 FQNEAQ. CDR3: CASSLGRVRRAEAFF. The CDR3 region has the DNA TGTGCCAGCAGCTTAGGCAGGGTAAGGAGGGCTGAAGCTTTCTTT. Filled out from reference TRBV7-8 and TRBJ1-1, the complete variable domain reads GAGVSQSPRYKVAKRGQDVALRCDPISGHVSLFWYQQALGQGPEFLTYFQNEAQLDKSGLPSDRFFAERPEGSVSTLKIQRTQQEDSAVYLCASSLGRVRRAEAFFGQGTRLTVV.

The chain links TRBV3-1 (or the pseudogene TRBV3-2) to TRBJ1-2, with 10 positions matching TRBD1. With V trimmed by 1 base and J by 8 bases, 4 bases remained unmatched. CDR1 LGHDT and CDR2 YNNKEL come from the germline V gene (reference sequence). The CDR3 spans 14 residues. CDR3 coding DNA: TGTGCCAGCAGCCAAGCAGGGACAGGGGAGGGCTACACCTTC. Translation: CASSQAGTGEGYTF.

The V call is TRBV9, the J call TRBJ1-1; D gene ambiguous. Per germline, CDR1 SGDLS and CDR2 YYNGEE. Trimming stripped 4 bases from V and 4 bases from J, with 14 bases between. The CDR3 has 14 amino acids. In DNA, the CDR3 is TGTGCCAGCAGCCGAACAAGAGGCGGCACTGAAGCTTTCTTT. It yields the protein CASSRTRGGTEAFF.

The gene calls are TRBV11-2 and TRBJ2-3; D remains ambiguous. Germline assignment: CDR1 SGHAT and CDR2 FQNNGV. This CDR3 region has 12 residues. V was pared by 1 base and J by 6 bases, with 5 bases between. Here the CDR3 reads CASSLVSDTQYF. In DNA, the CDR3 is TGTGCCAGCAGCTTAGTATCCGATACGCAGTATTTT.

The chain joins TRBV27 to TRBJ2-2; 8 nucleotides agree with TRBD1. V shed 5 bases, J shed 1 base, and the junction held 3 bases outside the gene matches. Germline V lookup: CDR1 MNHEY, CDR2 SMNVEV (reference sequence). The CDR3 loop spans 15 amino acids. The CDR3 loop reads CASSQGTGNTGELFF. The CDR3 DNA reads TGTGCCAGCAGTCAGGGGACAGGGAACACCGGGGAGCTGTTTTTT.

The chain is built from TRBV5-4 and TRBJ2-1; tentative D call: TRBD2 (7 bases). The CDR3 has 14 amino acids. The V gene's germline CDR1 is SGHNT and CDR2 YYREEE (reference sequence). Trimming removed 4 bases from V and 10 bases from J, with 18 bases in between. The CDR3 loop reads CASSPFPGGGEQFF. CDR3 sequence (DNA): TGTGCCAGCAGCCCCTTCCCGGGGGGCGGCGAGCAGTTCTTC.